The 10 T cell receptor beta chains in this list originate from one sample, sequenced in a study of identical twins (dated by TCRdb to about 2016). The protocol used for the library was 5' RACE. TCRdb records Illumina HiSeq 2000 as the sequencer. TCRdb reran the public reads through fastp at Q25 and MiXCR, keeping productive beta chains. Rows matching on CDR3 protein sequence are summarized as one entry with the most common DNA and genes. In all, the sample holds 690,000 or so distinct CDR3 sequences, and around 8.3% of those were seen once. The ten largest account for about 0.98% of the sample. This same sample was also taken into another study, of yellow fever vaccine responses in identical twins.

The specimen was PBMCs. The receptors come from a woman under 30 in good health.

This clonotype was counted many times. The V call is TRBV24-1, the J call TRBJ2-7, with TRBD2 identical over 8 bases. The J segment lost 6 bases and the V segment lost 4 bases, leaving 7 bases of the junction unmatched. The CDR3 is 14 amino acids. The germline V gene encodes CDR1 KGHDR and CDR2 SFDVKD. CDR3 bases: TGTGCCACCAGTGAAGATGCGGGGGGCGCCGAGCAGTACTTC. This gives the protein CATSEDAGGAEQYF.

The sample holds many counts of this clonotype. The gene calls are TRBV4-3 and TRBJ1-1; D remains ambiguous. From germline, CDR1 is LGHNA and CDR2 YSLEER. CDR3 length equals 13 residues. V dropped 1 base and J dropped 2 bases, with 5 bases sitting between them. CDR3 region: CASSQGVNTEAFF. As DNA, the CDR3 is TGCGCCAGCAGCCAAGGGGTTAACACTGAAGCTTTCTTT.

This clonotype has more than one count but fewer than ten. This sequence joins TRBV7-2 and TRBJ2-5, with TRBD2 identical over 12 bases. CDR3 length equals 16 residues. J was trimmed by 2 bases and V by 3 bases; bases with no gene match: 4. Germline V gene sequence: CDR1 SGHTA, CDR2 FQGNSA. CDR3 bases: TGTGCCAGCAGCTTTTGGACTAGCGGGATGCAAGAGACCCAGTACTTC. Encoded protein: CASSFWTSGMQETQYF.

This clonotype has a count of ten or more. The chain employs TRBV6-2 or TRBV6-3 and TRBJ2-7, with unresolved D. Germline lookup yields CDR1 MNHEY and CDR2 SVGEGT. The V and J ends lost 2 bases and 2 bases respectively, with 10 bases between them. This CDR3 contains 14 residues. CDR3 DNA sequence: TGTGCCAGCAGTTACAGGATAACTACCTACGAGCAGTACTTC. Translating it yields CASSYRITTYEQYF.

At least ten counts were recorded for this clonotype. This chain connects TRBV20-1 to TRBJ1-3, with D tentatively TRBD1 (6 bases). The CDR3 runs to 14 residues. Per the germline V gene, CDR1 is DFQATT and CDR2 is SNEGSKA (reference sequence). V was shortened by 3 bases and J by 0 bases, with 9 bases between the two germline ends. The CDR3 loop is CSASRDNSGNTIYF. CDR3 DNA: TGCAGTGCTAGCCGGGACAACTCTGGAAACACCATATATTTT.

There are a few counts of this clonotype. The V and J genes are TRBV6-5 and TRBJ2-2; TRBD1 aligns across 9 bases. CDR1 and CDR2 from the germline V gene are MNHEY and SVGAGI. This CDR3 is built from 16 residues. Trimming cost V 0 bases and J 3 bases; bases outside gene matches: 2. The CDR3 region is CASSYSGTGHTGELFF. As DNA, the CDR3 is TGTGCCAGCAGTTACTCAGGGACAGGGCACACCGGGGAGCTGTTTTTT.

This clonotype was counted at least ten times. The chain has TRBV12-3 or TRBV12-4 and TRBJ1-5, with TRBD1 matching 8 bases. J lost 6 bases, V lost 7 bases, and 8 bases had no gene match. The CDR3 sequence is 14 residues long. The CDR3 DNA is TGTGCCAGCACCTCAGGGGGCTTTACTCAGCCCCAGCATTTT. Translating gives CASTSGGFTQPQHF.

This clonotype appeared many times. V and J are TRBV20-1 and TRBJ2-3, with D perhaps assigned TRBD1 or TRBD2 (5 bases each). Trimming left V 0 bases short and J 6 bases short, with 7 bases between. This CDR3 spans 12 amino acids. Germline V lookup: CDR1 DFQATT, CDR2 SNEGSKA (reference sequence). The CDR3 here is CSAREGEDTQYF. The CDR3 DNA follows: TGCAGTGCTAGAGAAGGGGAGGATACGCAGTATTTT.

In its sample, this clonotype was seen many times. The V gene is TRBV12-3 or TRBV12-4, the J gene TRBJ1-2; TRBD1 matches 7 bases. This CDR3 region has 14 residues. V gave up 5 bases and J gave up 1 base; unmatched junction bases: 4. The CDR3 DNA sequence: TGTGCCAGCAGTACGGGACAGATTAACTATGGCTACACCTTC. Protein product: CASSTGQINYGYTF.

The gene calls are TRBV6-2 or TRBV6-3 and TRBJ1-6; the match to TRBD1 covers 10 bases. CDR1 is MNHEY, CDR2 SVGEGT, per germline. This CDR3 has 15 residues. The junction had 6 bases not matched to a gene; V was cut back by 5 bases and J by 8 bases. DNA for the CDR3: TGTGCCAGCAGTGTGACAGGGGGCAAGGATTCACCCCTCCACTTT. This encodes CASSVTGGKDSPLHF.